This T cell receptor (beta chain) was identified during a study of beta chain features in type 1 diabetes listed by TCRdb under 2018. Broadly, across the study: No differences in mean age, gender distribution, total cell number or subset yield were found between patients and healthy donors. A total of approximately 100,000,000 sorted cells were examined across all samples, and the number of cells per subset was strongly correlated with RNA yield. In the study, recently diagnosed type 1 diabetes patients and matched healthy donors were compared on the TCRB repertoires of their sorted circulating CD4+ T cell subsets. Regulatory and stem cell-like memory subsets were obtained from only 8 patients and roughly eight healthy donors, while naive and central memory subsets were obtained from all 30 or so donors.

The entire isolated RNA was reverse transcribed using the High Capacity cDNA Reverse Transcription Kit, and thus expressed TCRB transcripts were sequenced. Deep immunoSEQ sequencing was performed on naive, central memory and regulatory T cell samples, with an average of roughly 4 million total reads per sample. After sorted cells were lysed in RLT buffer, RNA was extracted with DNase-treated RNeasy Micro or Mini kits, with the choice depending on cell number. Each cell subset was processed on its own to prevent cross-contamination, while patient and healthy donor samples were processed together. The immunoSEQ multiplex PCR was used to amplify TCRB sequences from cDNA, yielding 87-bp fragments that span the CDR3 region. Sequencing of the amplicons was done on the Illumina HiSeq platform. As for the authors' bioinformatics: PCR bias was computationally corrected using synthetic template baselines, reads within Hamming distance 2 were collapsed, and singletons that could not be merged were discarded. By aligning reads against IMGT, V, D and J genes, CDR3 length, and insertions or deletions at six rearrangement sites were assigned. Within each subset, clonotype counts were normalized to sorted cell number, after which true diversity and Gini coefficients were computed with the tcR R package. The overlap coefficient, calculated on TCRB nucleotide sequences, was used to quantify repertoire sharing. Drawn from immuneACCESS, this table holds only the in-frame rearrangements with V and J called that TCRdb kept. Clones are partly lost; checked studies trace under half to an unresolved V gene and leave the rest unexplained. V and J calls and clone size are copied from that table; D and trimming were computed from the DNA. The sample includes roughly 160,000 clones, with around 7.8% observed a single time. Approximately 0.87% of the sample is held by the ten biggest clonotypes.

As for this clone: Its antigen has not been determined. Base qualities are not at hand, and no much larger clone is one base apart.

The cysteine opens and the phenylalanine closes a CDR3 of 15 amino acids. Just the 45-base CDR3 DNA is kept, in frame starting at base 1. V is cut by 0 bases and J by 0 bases, and the space between the germline ends is 4 bases. In the germline V gene, CDR1 corresponds to SGHRS and CDR2 to YFSETQ. Results and caveats for the whole study, not just this receptor: Because cDNA rather than genomic DNA was sequenced, highly expressing activated cells could have been over-represented, although no difference in activation and CD3 levels was found between groups. Because small numbers of individuals were included in the HLA sub-analyses, any influence of HLA type on TCRB rearrangement was left unresolved. Shorter templates might have been favored by PCR, but patient and control samples were amplified and corrected together, so both groups would have been affected equally by any skew. Naive, central memory and regulatory TCRB repertoires appeared more similar among patients than among healthy donors. Fewer insertions and more nucleotide deletions at VDJ recombination sites were observed in patients with type 1 diabetes, implying thymic rearrangement abnormalities. A moderate but significant shortening of TCRB CDR3 length was observed in type 1 diabetes patients in all four CD4+ subsets.

A single peripheral blood draw of around 0.11 L on average was collected from each donor into heparinised tubes. Naive, central memory, regulatory and stem cell-like memory CD4+ T cells were sorted on a BD FACSAria II using a panel including CD45RO, CCR7, CD25, CD127, CD95 and CD27. A purity above 98% was achieved for all sorted populations. PBMCs were separated immediately by Lymphoprep density gradient centrifugation and were stained directly, without being cultured. To minimize batch effects, samples were stained and sorted in pairs, one healthy donor with one patient per experiment. The V and J genes are TRBV5-1 and TRBJ2-6, with no reliable assignment of the D segment. The sequence was collected from a woman between 35 and 50 years old with type 1 diabetes. Sequenced sample: central memory CD4+ T cells from blood. The CDR3 has the sequence CASSLAGSGANVLTF. The DNA sequence reads TGCGCCAGCAGCTTGGCGGGCTCTGGGGCCAACGTCCTGACTTTC.